What follows are 2 T cell receptor beta chains derived from one specimen sequenced in a study of cytomegalovirus exposure and HLA in healthy donors (dated 2017 in TCRdb). The library was built by means of the immunoSEQ multiplex PCR assay. The multiplex PCR relied on a mix of 60 forward primers for TCR Vbeta segments and 13 reverse primers for TCR Jbeta segments. In its TCRdb copy, this immuneACCESS table keeps in-frame sequences only and misses some clones. Where compared with another copy, unresolved V genes explain less than half of these, and the others have no known cause. Within this sample are about 160,000 clones, with approximately 80% of them counted one time only. The top ten hold approximately 6.5% of the sample. Sequenced: PBMCs. The receptor set was obtained from a male donor in good health and CMV-seropositive.

V gene TRBV27 combines with J gene TRBJ2-7; unclear D gene. Between the trimmed V and J ends, which lost 6 bases and 7 bases, there was a span of 10 bases. This CDR3 comprises 11 residues. Germline CDR1 and CDR2: MNHEY and SMNVEV (reference sequence). DNA for the CDR3: TGTGCCAGCAGCTCTCCGCGGGAGCAGTACTTC. It codes for CASSSPREQYF.

J is TRBJ2-2 and V is TRBV13; 7 bases match TRBD1. J lost 1 base, V lost 7 bases, and 3 bases had no gene match. The CDR3 is 14 residues long. From germline, CDR1 is PRHDT and CDR2 FYEKMQ (reference sequence). In nucleotides, the CDR3 is TGTGCCAGCACGCGACAGGGGAACACCGGGGAGCTGTTTTTT. It translates to CASTRQGNTGELFF.